The sequence of this T cell receptor (beta chain) was determined in a study of CD8 T cells in Susac syndrome. Unmatched junction bases numbered 4, after V lost 5 bases and J lost 4 bases. The CDR3 runs 12 residues. Germline CDR1 GTSNPN, CDR2 SVGIG (reference sequence). Random hexamers were used to reverse transcribe roughly 0.5 to 1 ug of RNA. TCRdb fed the immunoSEQ multiplex PCR reads into MiXCR, producing one record per CDR3 protein. This table holds roughly 160,000 distinct CDR3 sequences, 90% to 95% found once. The authors carried out high-throughput sequencing of TCR beta. They applied it to CD8+ and CD4+ T cells obtained from blood. The healthy controls were matched to patients by age and sex.

The sample taken for sequencing was CD4+ T cells from PBMCs. The J gene is TRBJ1-1, the V gene TRBV30, with 7 bases matching TRBD1. This clonotype was sampled from a human donor in good health. The CDR3 DNA sequence: TGTGCCTGGGACAGGGTAGGCACTGAAGCTTTCTTT. Translation gives CAWDRVGTEAFF.